These 20 T cell receptor beta chains originate from one sample sequenced in a study of T cell changes during pregnancy in multiple sclerosis. The assay was immunoSEQ multiplex PCR, and TCRdb's table has in-frame clones only and misses some. The repertoire includes just over 50,000 clones, 94% of them detected once, and about 0.5% sits in the top ten. Sequenced here: CD4+ T cells from peripheral blood mononuclear cells, sampled in the second trimester of pregnancy. These receptors all stem from a female donor with multiple sclerosis, enrolled in a pregnancy study.

The chain links TRBV7-3 to TRBJ1-1; 7 bases agree with TRBD1. This CDR3 has 12 residues. The V gene's germline CDR1 is SGHTA and CDR2 FQGTGA. The J segment lost 8 bases and the V segment lost 5 bases, leaving 5 bases of the junction unmatched. The CDR3 sequence: CASSPQTGEAFF. The CDR3 nucleotides read TGTGCCAGCAGCCCCCAGACAGGGGAAGCTTTCTTT. The full variable domain, with the rest looked up from reference TRBV7-3 and TRBJ1-1, is GAGVSQTPSNKVTEKGKYVELRCDPISGHTALYWYRQSLGQGPEFLIYFQGTGAADDSGLPNDRFFAVRPEGSVSTLKIQRTERGDSAVYLCASSPQTGEAFFGQGTRLTVV.

This clone was seen once. The chain links TRBV19 to TRBJ2-5; the match to TRBD2 covers 12 bases. Trimming cost V 3 bases and J 5 bases; bases outside gene matches: 10. The germline V gene has CDR1 LNHDA and CDR2 SQIVND (reference sequence). CDR3 size: 17 residues. The CDR3 DNA reads as TGTGCCAGTAGTATTGGCCTAGCGGGGGGGCTATGGGAGACCCAGTACTTC. It yields the protein CASSIGLAGGLWETQYF. The full variable domain, its missing parts supplied by reference TRBV19 and TRBJ2-5, is DGGITQSPKYLFRKEGQNVTLSCEQNLNHDAMYWYRQDPGQGLRLIYYSQIVNDFQKGDIAEGYSVSREKKESFPLTVTSAQKNPTAFYLCASSIGLAGGLWETQYFGPGTRLLVL.

The CDR3 spells CASSVGDREYNEQFF. Written as DNA, the CDR3 is TGTGCCAGCAGCGTAGGGGACAGGGAATACAATGAGCAGTTCTTC. V gene TRBV9 combines with J gene TRBJ2-1; TRBD1 aligns across 9 bases. In germline, CDR1 is SGDLS, CDR2 YYNGEE. J lost 4 bases, V lost 0 bases, and 2 bases had no gene match. The CDR3 spans 15 residues. The full variable domain, completed using reference TRBV9 and TRBJ2-1, is DSGVTQTPKHLITATGQRVTLRCSPRSGDLSVYWYQQSLDQGLQFLIQYYNGEERAKGNILERFSAQQFPDLHSELNLSSLELGDSALYFCASSVGDREYNEQFFGPGTRLTVL.

The chain uses TRBV25-1 and TRBJ2-5, with D unclear. In germline, CDR1 is MGHDK, CDR2 SYGVNS. This CDR3 spans 13 amino acids. V lost 1 base, J lost 5 bases, and 8 bases lay in between. CDR3 sequence: CASSEFPRETQYF. CDR3 in DNA: TGTGCCAGCAGTGAATTCCCCCGGGAGACCCAGTACTTC.

The chain is built from TRBV7-9 and TRBJ1-1; D unresolved. The CDR3 contains 14 residues. V was shortened by 1 base and J by 2 bases, with 8 bases between the two germline ends. Looked up from germline, CDR1 is SEHNR and CDR2 is FQNEAQ (reference sequence). CDR3 bases: TGTGCCAGCAGCTTAGGAGCTTTTAACACTGAAGCTTTCTTT. It encodes CASSLGAFNTEAFF.

The rearrangement links TRBV6-5 to TRBJ1-1; TRBD1 might be the D (6 bases). The CDR3 covers 14 residues. Germline V gene sequence: CDR1 MNHEY, CDR2 SVGAGI. V lost 6 bases to trimming and J lost 0 bases, with 11 bases between them. In nucleotides, the CDR3 is TGTGCCAGCAGAAGGGGGAACATGAACACTGAAGCTTTCTTT. It specifies CASRRGNMNTEAFF.

The V call is TRBV18, the J call TRBJ2-3, with TRBD2 matching 9 bases. Germline loops: CDR1 KGHSH, CDR2 LQKENI. V lost 2 bases and J lost 6; bases outside the gene matches: 6. CDR3 length equals 15 residues. The CDR3 protein is CASSPSRGGADTQYF. The CDR3 DNA reads TGTGCCAGCTCACCATCGCGGGGGGGGGCGGATACGCAGTATTTT.

This clone showed up just once. The chain links TRBV7-2 to TRBJ2-6; maybe TRBD1 (6 bases). Trimming shortened V by 7 bases and J by 4 bases, and 17 bases separated the two germline ends. CDR3 length equals 16 residues. Germline-derived CDR1 and CDR2 are SGHTA and FQGNSA. The CDR3 reads CASTKSRGAGANVLTF. The CDR3 DNA reads as TGTGCCAGCACCAAAAGCAGGGGCGCCGGGGCCAACGTCCTGACTTTC.

The CDR3 DNA sequence: TGTGCCAGCATACCCGGGGACAGGTCTAATGAAAAACTGTTTTTT. Residues: CASIPGDRSNEKLFF. V is TRBV28 and J is TRBJ1-4, with 8 bases that match TRBD1. V gave up 7 bases and J gave up 3 bases; unmatched junction bases: 7. The CDR3 has 15 amino acids. The V gene's germline CDR1 is MDHEN and CDR2 SYDVKM.

The chain has TRBV2 and TRBJ2-7, with TRBD1 as a possible D gene (5 bases). The CDR3 length is 13 residues. The germline CDR1 and CDR2 sequences are SNHLY and FYNNEI. V shed 7 bases and J shed 2 bases, with 12 bases lying between them. In DNA form, the CDR3 reads TGTGCCAGCAATTTGCAGGGCGCCTACGAGCAGTACTTC. This encodes CASNLQGAYEQYF.

This clone has just a few counts. The chain combines TRBV4-1 with TRBJ1-4; no clear D. Trimming pared 0 bases from V and 8 bases from J, leaving 13 bases between. In germline, CDR1 is MGHRA, CDR2 YSYEKL. The CDR3 runs to 15 residues. CDR3 in DNA: TGCGCCAGCAGCCAAGAATCGGGGTTTGGAGAAAAACTGTTTTTT. This codes for CASSQESGFGEKLFF.

V usage is TRBV30 and J usage is TRBJ1-2; D not resolved. The ends were cut back, 5 bases at V and 2 bases at J, with 6 bases in the middle. Germline V lookup: CDR1 GTSNPN, CDR2 SVGIG (reference sequence). The CDR3 consists of 11 residues. The CDR3 DNA sequence: TGTGCCTGGTTGCAGAACTATGGCTACACCTTC. Translated: CAWLQNYGYTF.

The chain uses TRBV6-5 and TRBJ1-2; 11 nucleotides agree with TRBD1. Germline V gene data show CDR1 as MNHEY and CDR2 as SVGAGI. The CDR3 spans 14 residues. J was trimmed by 2 bases and V by 6 bases; bases with no gene match: 2. CDR3 region: CASRGTGGNYGYTF. The CDR3 nucleotides are TGTGCCAGCAGGGGGACAGGGGGAAACTATGGCTACACCTTC.

The chain recombines TRBV28 with TRBJ1-5, with D tentatively TRBD1 (5 bases). This CDR3 contains 13 residues. Germline-derived CDR1 and CDR2 are MDHEN and SYDVKM. Between the trimmed V and J ends, which lost 6 bases and 4 bases, there was a span of 10 bases. Here the CDR3 DNA reads TGTGCCAGCAGCCCGGGGGGGAATCAGCCCCAGCATTTT. It is translated as CASSPGGNQPQHF. The variable domain in full, with the rest retrieved from reference TRBV28 and TRBJ1-5, is DVKVTQSSRYLVKRTGEKVFLECVQDMDHENMFWYRQDPGLGLRLIYFSYDVKMKEKGDIPEGYSVSREKKERFSLILESASTNQTSMYLCASSPGGNQPQHFGDGTRLSIL.

The rearrangement links TRBV2 to TRBJ1-1; TRBD1 might be the D (5 bases). The CDR3 extends over 14 amino acids. The V gene's germline CDR1 is SNHLY and CDR2 FYNNEI. V gave up 2 bases and J gave up 1 base, with 8 bases separating them. The CDR3 sequence is CASSELQANTEAFF. CDR3 in DNA: TGTGCCAGCAGTGAATTACAGGCGAACACTGAAGCTTTCTTT.

The rearrangement links TRBV5-8 to TRBJ2-2; the match to TRBD1 covers 11 bases. The length of the CDR3 is 15 residues. The germline gives CDR1 SGHTS, CDR2 YDEGEE. The ends lost 5 bases at V and 4 bases at J; junction bases unmatched: 4. The DNA for the CDR3 is TGTGCCAGCAGATCGGGACAGGGGGTCACCGGGGAGCTGTTTTTT. This codes for CASRSGQGVTGELFF.

This clone was detected once. The V call is TRBV7-9, the J call TRBJ2-5; the match to TRBD2 covers 9 bases. The CDR3 consists of 19 residues. Trimming took 7 bases from V and 6 from J; bases not matched to a gene: 24. Germline loops: CDR1 SEHNR, CDR2 FQNEAQ (reference sequence). CDR3 coding DNA: TGTGCCAGCACCCTCAGCCCGGGACTAGCTAAGGGGGGCCAGAAGACCCAGTACTTC. Translated, it gives CASTLSPGLAKGGQKTQYF.

The rearrangement joins TRBV4-3 to TRBJ2-3; 8 positions match TRBD1. The CDR3 has 16 residues. CDR1 is LGHNA, CDR2 YSLEER, per germline. The V segment lost 1 base and the J segment 3 bases; nucleotides outside the gene matches: 6. Here the CDR3 DNA reads TGCGCCAGCAGCCAAGGACAGGGGAGAGGTACAGATACGCAGTATTTT. It codes for CASSQGQGRGTDTQYF.

The V call is TRBV10-3, the J call TRBJ1-1; no definite D call. V shed 0 bases and J shed 1 base, with 6 bases lying between them. The germline V gene encodes CDR1 ENHRY and CDR2 SYGVKD. The CDR3 contains 14 residues. The CDR3 loop reads CAISESTQNTEAFF. The CDR3 coding sequence is TGTGCCATCAGTGAGTCGACTCAGAACACTGAAGCTTTCTTT.

The DNA for the CDR3 is TGCGCCAGCAGCTCTGGGACAGGGCCTGTATATGGCTACACCTTC. Amino acids: CASSSGTGPVYGYTF. This chain links TRBV5-1 with TRBJ1-2; 9 bases are a match to TRBD1. The CDR3 has 15 amino acids. CDR1 and CDR2 (germline): SGHRS, YFSETQ. Trimming cost V 3 bases and J 5 bases; bases outside gene matches: 8.